This TCR beta chain is drawn from a study of cytomegalovirus exposure and HLA in healthy donors. Primers: 60 Vbeta forward and 13 Jbeta reverse. Assay: immunoSEQ multiplex PCR; the TCRdb copy retains only in-frame clones and omits some. This sample carries 150,000 to 250,000 clones, about 80% of them seen once, and the ten largest clones take 4.4%. CDR1 is SGHAT and CDR2 is FQNNGV in the germline V gene. Trimming removed 5 bases at V and 2 bases at J, with 15 bases between. This CDR3 spans 15 amino acids. This receptor was taken from a woman in her 30s in good health and CMV-seropositive. The specimen was PBMCs. The chain has TRBV11-2 and TRBJ2-5; perhaps TRBD2 as D (6 bases). The chain's CDR3 is CASSGTSRGQETQYF. The CDR3 bases are TGTGCCAGCAGCGGGACTTCGCGGGGTCAAGAGACCCAGTACTTC.